This T cell receptor (beta chain) was captured by sequencing in a study of blood T cell repertoires in COVID-19. About the research overall: Spain, Italy and the United States supplied samples that represented acute and convalescent COVID-19.

CDR3 size: 12 residues. Trimming shortened V by 5 bases and J by 6 bases, and 7 bases separated the two germline ends. In the authors' methods: Cell counts per sample came from amplifying reference gene primers. Sequenced by immunoSEQ multiplex PCR; TCRdb stores in-frame clones only, minus some. From that table come the V and J calls and clone size; the DNA was used to work out D and trimming. The table includes over 130,000 clones, about four fifths detected once. The TCR sequence derives from a man between 65 and 85 years old with acute or convalescent COVID-19. The chain is built from TRBV12-3 or TRBV12-4 and TRBJ2-2, with D unclear. Sample: peripheral blood. This CDR3 is CASSGRAGELFF. The CDR3 DNA follows: TGTGCCAGCAGTGGTCGAGCCGGGGAGCTGTTTTTT.